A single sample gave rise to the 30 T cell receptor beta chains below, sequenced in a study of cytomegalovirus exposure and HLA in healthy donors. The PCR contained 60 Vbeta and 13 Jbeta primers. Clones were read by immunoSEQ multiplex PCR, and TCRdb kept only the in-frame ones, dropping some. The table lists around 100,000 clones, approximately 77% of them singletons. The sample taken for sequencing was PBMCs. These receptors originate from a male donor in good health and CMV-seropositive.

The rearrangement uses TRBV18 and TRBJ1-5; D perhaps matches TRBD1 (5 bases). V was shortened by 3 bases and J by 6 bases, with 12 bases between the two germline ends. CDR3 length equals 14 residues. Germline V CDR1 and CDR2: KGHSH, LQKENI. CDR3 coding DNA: TGTGCCAGCTCACCGAGTGGGGGGAGTCAGCCCCAGCATTTT. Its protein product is CASSPSGGSQPQHF.

The CDR3 bases are TGCGCCAGCAGCCAAGATGGTGGTGGCCTGGCCAACGTCCTGACTTTC. It is translated as CASSQDGGGLANVLTF. The chain is built from TRBV4-3 and TRBJ2-6; no clear D gene. The CDR3 totals 16 residues. Trimming removed 0 bases from V and 6 bases from J, with 12 bases in between. Germline-derived CDR1 and CDR2 are LGHNA and YSLEER.

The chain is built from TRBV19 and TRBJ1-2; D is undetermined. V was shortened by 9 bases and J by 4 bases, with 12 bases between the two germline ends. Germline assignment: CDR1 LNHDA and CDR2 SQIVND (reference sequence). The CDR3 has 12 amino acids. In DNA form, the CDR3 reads TGTGCCAGCCGGACTCCCCCCTATGGCTACACCTTC. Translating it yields CASRTPPYGYTF.

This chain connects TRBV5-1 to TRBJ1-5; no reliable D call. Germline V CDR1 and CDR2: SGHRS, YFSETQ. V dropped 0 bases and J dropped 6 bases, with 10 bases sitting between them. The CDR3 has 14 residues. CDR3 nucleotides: TGCGCCAGCAGCTTGGCCTTCGGTTCTCAGCCCCAGCATTTT. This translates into CASSLAFGSQPQHF.

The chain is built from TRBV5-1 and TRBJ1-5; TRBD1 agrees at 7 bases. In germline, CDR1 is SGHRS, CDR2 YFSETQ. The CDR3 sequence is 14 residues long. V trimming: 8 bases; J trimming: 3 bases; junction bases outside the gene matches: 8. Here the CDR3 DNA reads TGCGCCAGTAGTCCGGGACAGATCAATCAGCCCCAGCATTTT. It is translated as CASSPGQINQPQHF.

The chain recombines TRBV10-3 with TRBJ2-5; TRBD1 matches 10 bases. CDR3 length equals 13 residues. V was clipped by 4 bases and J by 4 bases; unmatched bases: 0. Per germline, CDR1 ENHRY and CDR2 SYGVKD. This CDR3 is CAISGTGGETQYF. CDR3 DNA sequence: TGTGCCATCAGTGGGACAGGGGGAGAGACCCAGTACTTC.

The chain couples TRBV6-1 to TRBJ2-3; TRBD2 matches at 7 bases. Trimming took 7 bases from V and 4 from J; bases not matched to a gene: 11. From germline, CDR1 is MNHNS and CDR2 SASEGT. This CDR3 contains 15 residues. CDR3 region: CASTPPGRKADTQYF. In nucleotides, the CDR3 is TGTGCCAGCACTCCCCCCGGGAGGAAGGCAGATACGCAGTATTTT.

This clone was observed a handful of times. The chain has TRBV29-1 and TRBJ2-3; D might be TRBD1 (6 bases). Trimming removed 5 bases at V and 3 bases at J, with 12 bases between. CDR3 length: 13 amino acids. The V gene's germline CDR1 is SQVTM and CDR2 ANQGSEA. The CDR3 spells CSVRTGLTDTQYF. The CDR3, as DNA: TGCAGCGTTCGAACAGGGCTGACAGATACGCAGTATTTT.

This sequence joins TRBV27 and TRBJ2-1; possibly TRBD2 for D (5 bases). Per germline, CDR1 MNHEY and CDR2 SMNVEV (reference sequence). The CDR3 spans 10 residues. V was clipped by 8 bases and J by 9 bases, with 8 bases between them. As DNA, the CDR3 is TGTGCCAGCGGAGGCACTGAGCAGTTCTTC. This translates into CASGGTEQFF.

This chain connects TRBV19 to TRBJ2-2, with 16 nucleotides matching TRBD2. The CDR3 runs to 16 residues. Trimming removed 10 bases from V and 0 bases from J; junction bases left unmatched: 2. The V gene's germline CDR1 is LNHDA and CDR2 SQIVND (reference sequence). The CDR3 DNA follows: TGTGCCACTGGGACTAGCGGGAGGGCGAACACCGGGGAGCTGTTTTTT. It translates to CATGTSGRANTGELFF.

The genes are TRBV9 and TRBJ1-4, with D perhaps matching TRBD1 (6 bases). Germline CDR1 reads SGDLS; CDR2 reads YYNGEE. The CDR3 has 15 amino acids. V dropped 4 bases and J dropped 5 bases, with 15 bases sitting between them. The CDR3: CASSPGQLGNEKLFF. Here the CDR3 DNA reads TGTGCCAGCAGCCCCGGACAGTTGGGGAATGAAAAACTGTTTTTT. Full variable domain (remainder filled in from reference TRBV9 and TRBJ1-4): DSGVTQTPKHLITATGQRVTLRCSPRSGDLSVYWYQQSLDQGLQFLIQYYNGEERAKGNILERFSAQQFPDLHSELNLSSLELGDSALYFCASSPGQLGNEKLFFGSGTQLSVL.

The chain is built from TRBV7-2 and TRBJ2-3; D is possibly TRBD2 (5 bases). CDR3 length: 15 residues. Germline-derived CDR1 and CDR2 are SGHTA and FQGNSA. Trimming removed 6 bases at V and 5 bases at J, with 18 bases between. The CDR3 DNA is TGTGCCAGCAGACCGACGACACGGGCGGGAGATACGCAGTATTTT. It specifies CASRPTTRAGDTQYF.

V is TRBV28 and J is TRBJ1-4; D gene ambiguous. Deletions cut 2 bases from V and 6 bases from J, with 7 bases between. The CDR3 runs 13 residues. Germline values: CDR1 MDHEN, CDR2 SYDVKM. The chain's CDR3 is CASSLVQDEKLFF. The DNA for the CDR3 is TGTGCCAGCAGTTTAGTTCAGGATGAAAAACTGTTTTTT. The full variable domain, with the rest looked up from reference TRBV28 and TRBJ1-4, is DVKVTQSSRYLVKRTGEKVFLECVQDMDHENMFWYRQDPGLGLRLIYFSYDVKMKEKGDIPEGYSVSREKKERFSLILESASTNQTSMYLCASSLVQDEKLFFGSGTQLSVL.

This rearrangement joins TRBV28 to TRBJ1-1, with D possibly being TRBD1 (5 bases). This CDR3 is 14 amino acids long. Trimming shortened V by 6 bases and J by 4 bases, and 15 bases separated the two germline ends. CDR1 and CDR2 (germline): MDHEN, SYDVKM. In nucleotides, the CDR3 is TGTGCCAGCAGGCTACAGGAGACGGCCACTGAAGCTTTCTTT. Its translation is CASRLQETATEAFF.

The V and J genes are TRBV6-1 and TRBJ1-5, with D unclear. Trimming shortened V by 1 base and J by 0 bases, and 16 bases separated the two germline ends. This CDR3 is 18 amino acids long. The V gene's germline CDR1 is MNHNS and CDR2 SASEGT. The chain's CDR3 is CASSEGAPGENSNQPQHF. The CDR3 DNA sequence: TGTGCCAGCAGTGAAGGGGCTCCGGGAGAAAATAGCAATCAGCCCCAGCATTTT.

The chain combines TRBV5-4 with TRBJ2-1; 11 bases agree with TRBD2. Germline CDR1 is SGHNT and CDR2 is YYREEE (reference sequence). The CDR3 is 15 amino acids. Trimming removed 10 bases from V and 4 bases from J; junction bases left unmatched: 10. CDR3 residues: CAFTRTSGLYNEQFF. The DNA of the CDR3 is TGTGCCTTCACGCGGACTAGCGGGTTATACAATGAGCAGTTCTTC.

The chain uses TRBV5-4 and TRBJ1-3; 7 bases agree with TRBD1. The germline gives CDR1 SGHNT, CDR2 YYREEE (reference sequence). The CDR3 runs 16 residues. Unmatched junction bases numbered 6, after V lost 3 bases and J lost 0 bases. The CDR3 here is CASSSEGTVSGNTIYF. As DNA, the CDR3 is TGTGCCAGCAGCTCAGAAGGGACAGTCTCTGGAAACACCATATATTTT.

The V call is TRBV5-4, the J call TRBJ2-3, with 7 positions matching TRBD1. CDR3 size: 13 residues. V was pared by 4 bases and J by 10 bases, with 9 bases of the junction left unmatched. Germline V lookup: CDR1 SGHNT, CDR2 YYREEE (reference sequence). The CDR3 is CASSPGTADSQYF. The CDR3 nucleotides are TGTGCCAGCAGCCCCGGGACAGCGGATTCGCAGTATTTT. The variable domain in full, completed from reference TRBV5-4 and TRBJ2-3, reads ETGVTQSPTHLIKTRGQQVTLRCSSQSGHNTVSWYQQALGQGPQFIFQYYREEENGRGNFPPRFSGLQFPNYSSELNVNALELDDSALYLCASSPGTADSQYFGPGTRLTVL.

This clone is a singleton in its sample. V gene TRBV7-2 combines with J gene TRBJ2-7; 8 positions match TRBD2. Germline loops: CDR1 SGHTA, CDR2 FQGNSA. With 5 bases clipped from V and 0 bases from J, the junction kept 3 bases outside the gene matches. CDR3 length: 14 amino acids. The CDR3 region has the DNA TGTGCCAGCAGCCTTAGCGGGGTCTCCTACGAGCAGTACTTC. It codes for CASSLSGVSYEQYF.

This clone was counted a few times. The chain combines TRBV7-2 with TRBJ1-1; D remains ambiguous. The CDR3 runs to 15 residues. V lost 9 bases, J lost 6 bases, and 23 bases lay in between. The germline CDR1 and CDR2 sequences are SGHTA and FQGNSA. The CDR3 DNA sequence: TGTGCCAGTAGCACGTCAGGCCTCTTCCCGTCTGAAGCTTTCTTT. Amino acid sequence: CASSTSGLFPSEAFF.

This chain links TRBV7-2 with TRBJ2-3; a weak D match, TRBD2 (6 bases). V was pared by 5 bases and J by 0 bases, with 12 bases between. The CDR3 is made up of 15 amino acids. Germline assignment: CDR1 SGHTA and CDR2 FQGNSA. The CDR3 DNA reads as TGTGCCAGCAGCCCGGACTACCTTAGCACAGATACGCAGTATTTT. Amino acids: CASSPDYLSTDTQYF.

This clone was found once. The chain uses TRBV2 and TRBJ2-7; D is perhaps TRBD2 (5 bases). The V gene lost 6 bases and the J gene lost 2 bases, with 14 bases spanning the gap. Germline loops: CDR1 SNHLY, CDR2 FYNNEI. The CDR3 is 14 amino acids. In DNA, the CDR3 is TGTGCCAGCAGCCTCGGGGTTTACCCCTACGAGCAGTACTTC. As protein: CASSLGVYPYEQYF.

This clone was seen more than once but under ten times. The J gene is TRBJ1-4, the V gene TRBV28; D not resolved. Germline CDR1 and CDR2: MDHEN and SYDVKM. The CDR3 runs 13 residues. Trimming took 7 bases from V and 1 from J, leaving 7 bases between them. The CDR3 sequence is CASNEGTNEKLFF. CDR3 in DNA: TGTGCCAGCAATGAGGGAACTAATGAAAAACTGTTTTTT.

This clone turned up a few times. For the CDR3, the DNA is TGTGCCAGCAGTTTAACCCCAGGGGGTATTACTGAAAAACTGTTTTTT. This codes for CASSLTPGGITEKLFF. The V and J genes are TRBV28 and TRBJ1-4; TRBD1 aligns across 7 bases. Per the germline V gene, CDR1 is MDHEN and CDR2 is SYDVKM. Trimming removed 2 bases from V and 7 bases from J; junction bases left unmatched: 10. The CDR3 consists of 16 residues.

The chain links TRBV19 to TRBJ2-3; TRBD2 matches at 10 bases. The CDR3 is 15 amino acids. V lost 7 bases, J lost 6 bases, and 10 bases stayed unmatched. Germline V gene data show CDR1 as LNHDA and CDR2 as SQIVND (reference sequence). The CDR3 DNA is TGTGCCAGTAACCCCACTAGCGGGATAGGGGATACGCAGTATTTT. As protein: CASNPTSGIGDTQYF.

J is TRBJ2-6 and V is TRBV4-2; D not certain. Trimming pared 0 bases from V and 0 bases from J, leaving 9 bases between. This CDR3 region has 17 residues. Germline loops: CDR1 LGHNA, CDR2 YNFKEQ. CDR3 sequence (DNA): TGTGCCAGCAGCCAAGATGTAACGGTCTCTGGGGCCAACGTCCTGACTTTC. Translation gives CASSQDVTVSGANVLTF.

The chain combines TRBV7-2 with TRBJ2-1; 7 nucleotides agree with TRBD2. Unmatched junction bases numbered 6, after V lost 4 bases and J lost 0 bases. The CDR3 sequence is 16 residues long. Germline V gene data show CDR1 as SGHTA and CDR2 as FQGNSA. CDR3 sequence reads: CASSSSGATSYNEQFF. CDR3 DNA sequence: TGTGCCAGCAGCTCAAGCGGGGCAACCTCCTACAATGAGCAGTTCTTC.

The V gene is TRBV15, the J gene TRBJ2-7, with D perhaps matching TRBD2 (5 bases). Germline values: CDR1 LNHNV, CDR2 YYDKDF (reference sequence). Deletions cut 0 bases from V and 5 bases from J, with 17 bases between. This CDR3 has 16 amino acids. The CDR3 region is CATSRDRPSPAHEQYF. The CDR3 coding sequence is TGTGCCACCAGCAGAGATCGGCCTAGCCCTGCCCACGAGCAGTACTTC.

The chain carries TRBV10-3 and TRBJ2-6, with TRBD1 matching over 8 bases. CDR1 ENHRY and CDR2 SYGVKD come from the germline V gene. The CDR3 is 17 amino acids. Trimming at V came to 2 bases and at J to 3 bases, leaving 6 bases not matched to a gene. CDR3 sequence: CAISEGQGTGGANVLTF. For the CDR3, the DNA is TGTGCCATCAGTGAGGGACAGGGAACAGGTGGGGCCAACGTCCTGACTTTC.

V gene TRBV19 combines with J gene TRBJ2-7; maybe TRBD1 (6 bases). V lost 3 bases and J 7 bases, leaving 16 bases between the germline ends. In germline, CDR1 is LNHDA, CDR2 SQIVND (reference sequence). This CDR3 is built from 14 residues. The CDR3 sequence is CASSIPGVGKEQYF. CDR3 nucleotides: TGTGCCAGTAGTATCCCAGGGGTTGGAAAAGAGCAGTACTTC.